This TCR beta chain was obtained from a study of response to subunit inactivated influenza vaccine. Study-level results: Few additional T cells are recruited per seasonal influenza vaccination, authors suggested.

Trimming took 0 bases from V and 5 from J, leaving 9 bases between them. The CDR3 runs to 15 residues. From germline, CDR1 is SGHRS and CDR2 YFSETQ. This clonotype was seen a handful of times. Its antigen remains unidentified. TCRdb redid the calling of the RT-PCR reads with MiXCR, one entry per CDR3 protein. The sample yields around 490,000 distinct CDR3 sequences, approximately 7.6% seen once. The chain is built from TRBV5-1 and TRBJ1-6, with a weak D call TRBD1 (5 bases). The source material was PBMCs from blood, sampled around 25 months after vaccination. This sequence was found in a man aged 45 to 70 who received an inactivated influenza vaccine. DNA for the CDR3: TGCGCCAGCAGCTTGGGGACACGGCATAATTCACCCCTCCACTTT. This sequence encodes CASSLGTRHNSPLHF. The variable domain in full, completed from reference TRBV5-1 and TRBJ1-6, reads KAGVTQTPRYLIKTRGQQVTLSCSPISGHRSVSWYQQTPGQGLQFLFEYFSETQRNKGNFPGRFSGRQFSNSRSEMNVSTLELGDSALYLCASSLGTRHNSPLHFGNGTRLTVT.